Listed below are T cell receptor beta chains from one sample, sequenced in a study of CD8 T cells in ankylosing spondylitis. TCRdb re-analysed the 5' RACE reads in MiXCR, keeping a single row per CDR3 protein. Here the sample spans 200,000 to 250,000 distinct CDR3 sequences, around 6.6% being singletons. The sample consisted of blood, either unsorted or a sorted T cell fraction (not recorded which). These receptors were obtained from a male donor with ankylosing spondylitis. The CDR3 runs from the conserved cysteine through the conserved F or W. A D gene is named only where the DNA matches it firmly. Size is stated for part of the rows, as once, few or many counts, or as a class when the clone is expanded.

>NA|11|TRBV7-2|many|TRBJ2-2
TGTGCCAGCACTTACACCGGGGAGCTGTTTTTT
CASTYTGELFF
>NA|16|TRBV20-1|few|TRBJ1-6
TGCAGTGCTAGAGATATACAGGCCACATATAATTCACCCCTCCACTTT
CSARDIQATYNSPLHF
>TRBD2|15|TRBV4-1|few|TRBJ2-7
TGCGCCAGCAGCCAAACTCCGGGACTACGCGGGGAGCAGTACTTC
CASSQTPGLRGEQYF
>TRBD1|16|TRBV19|many|TRBJ2-7
TGTGCCAGTAGTCGTACCGGGACAGGGTGGTACGACGAGCAGTACTTC
CASSRTGTGWYDEQYF
>NA|16|TRBV6-1|many|TRBJ2-1
TGTGCCAGCAGTCATTCCATCCAGCGGGCGGTCATTGAGCAGTTCTTC
CASSHSIQRAVIEQFF
>NA|11|TRBV20-1|many|TRBJ1-4
TGCAGTGCTAGTGGACGGGAGGAAAGGAAGTTT
CSASGREERKF
>NA|17|TRBV2|many|TRBJ1-6
TGTGCCAGCAGTGAATTCTCGCAGAGCTCCTATAATTCACCCCTCCACTTT
CASSEFSQSSYNSPLHF
>NA|15|TRBV10-3|many|TRBJ1-3
TGTGCCATCAGTGAGGACAGAAGCTCTGGAAACACCATATATTTT
CAISEDRSSGNTIYF
>NA|14|TRBV28|many|TRBJ1-1
TGTGCCAGCAGCCCAAGCTACACGAACACTGAAGCTTTCTTT
CASSPSYTNTEAFF
>TRBD1|15|TRBV4-2|many|TRBJ1-1
TGTGCCAGCAGCCAAAAAGACAGGGATCGCACTGAAGCTTTCTTT
CASSQKDRDRTEAFF
>TRBD2|12|TRBV7-2|many|TRBJ2-1
TGTGCCAGCAGCCCCCTAAGGACTAGTTGGTTCTTC
CASSPLRTSWFF
>NA|14|TRBV6-1|many|TRBJ2-1
TGTGCCAGCAGGTCCCTTTCTAGCGTAGCTGAGCAGTTCTTC
CASRSLSSVAEQFF
>NA|13|TRBV5-6|many|TRBJ2-1
TGTGCCAGCAGCTGGGGGGTCTACAATGAGCAGTTCTTC
CASSWGVYNEQFF
>NA|13|TRBV7-9|medium-sized|TRBJ2-3
TGTGCCAGCAGCGCCCCGGACAGCAGTACGCAGTATTTT
CASSAPDSSTQYF
>NA|15|TRBV9|many|TRBJ2-1
TGTGCCAGCAGCCAATCGGGGGCCGCCTACAATGAGCAGTTCTTC
CASSQSGAAYNEQFF
>TRBD1|15|TRBV27|many|TRBJ2-1
TGTGCCAGCAGTTTAGGGGGACAGGCCTACAATGAGCAGTTCTTC
CASSLGGQAYNEQFF
>NA|14|TRBV12-3/TRBV12-4|many|TRBJ2-3
TGTGCCAGCAGTTTCACTCGGAGCACAGATACGCAGTATTTT
CASSFTRSTDTQYF
>TRBD2|16|TRBV7-9|NA|TRBJ2-7
TGTGCCAGCAGCCTCGCGACGGGCGGACTAGCCTACGAGCAGTACTTC
CASSLATGGLAYEQYF
>NA|13|TRBV20-1|many|TRBJ2-4
TGCAGTGCTAGAGAGCTTGGGGGGAACATTCAGTACTTC
CSARELGGNIQYF
>NA|13|TRBV20-1|NA|TRBJ1-4
TGCAGTGCTAGAGGCCCCCTTAATGAAAAACTGTTTTTT
CSARGPLNEKLFF
>TRBD2|16|TRBV7-6|many|TRBJ2-1
TGTGCCAGCAGCCCGTTACTAGCGGGGGGCTACAATGAGCAGTTCTTC
CASSPLLAGGYNEQFF
>NA|16|TRBV29-1|NA|TRBJ2-2
TGCAGCGTTGTGGGGGTGAGAGGGGCGGACACCGGGGAGCTGTTTTTT
CSVVGVRGADTGELFF
>NA|12|TRBV27|NA|TRBJ2-6
TGTGCCAGCAGTTCATGGGCCAACGTCCTGACTTTC
CASSSWANVLTF
>TRBD1|14|TRBV5-1|few|TRBJ2-1
TGCGCCAGCACCCCTTTGGGACAGGGGGATGAGCAGTTCTTC
CASTPLGQGDEQFF
>NA|10|TRBV12-3/TRBV12-4|many|TRBJ2-1
TGTGCCAGCACCCAAAATGAGCAGTTCTTC
CASTQNEQFF
>NA|16|TRBV30|few|TRBJ1-3
TGTGCCTGGACCGTAAAAGGGAACGAACCTGGAAACACCATATATTTT
CAWTVKGNEPGNTIYF
>NA|18|TRBV20-1|many|TRBJ2-6
TGCAGTGCTAGAGATGGAGACAGCCCCTTATCTGGGGCCAACGTCCTGACTTTC
CSARDGDSPLSGANVLTF
>TRBD1|15|TRBV7-9|many|TRBJ1-1
TGTGCCAGCAGCAGCAAAAGGGGGCTCGGGACTGAAGCTTTCTTT
CASSSKRGLGTEAFF
>NA|14|TRBV6-5|many|TRBJ2-7
TGTGCCAGCAGTTACGCCCCCGGCGATGACGAGCAGTACTTC
CASSYAPGDDEQYF
>TRBD1|14|TRBV27|many|TRBJ2-5
TGTGCCAGCAGTTGGCGACAGGGCATGGAGACCCAGTACTTC
CASSWRQGMETQYF
>NA|13|TRBV27|many|TRBJ2-7
TGTGCCAGCAGTTTATCGACGGGGGCAGAGCAGTACTTC
CASSLSTGAEQYF
>TRBD1|15|TRBV7-9|NA|TRBJ2-4
TGTGCCAGCAGCTTAGCAAGGGACAGGGGTAACATTCAGTACTTC
CASSLARDRGNIQYF
>NA|14|TRBV29-1|few|TRBJ2-1
TGCAGCGTTGAAGGAGGGGATCCCTTGAGAGAGCAGTTCTTC
CSVEGGDPLREQFF
>NA|13|TRBV12-3/TRBV12-4|few|TRBJ2-5
TGTGCCAGCAGTTCGGGGACAACAGAGACCCAGTACTTC
CASSSGTTETQYF
>NA|11|TRBV7-2|many|TRBJ2-7
TGTGCCAGCAGCTTAGGCCCAACTATTAACTTC
CASSLGPTINF
>NA|13|TRBV27|few|TRBJ2-1
TGTGCCAGCAGTCCCTACCTGAACTCTGAGCAGTTCTTC
CASSPYLNSEQFF